This is a list of T cell receptor beta chains from one sample in a study of blood T cell repertoires in COVID-19. Clones were read by immunoSEQ multiplex PCR, and TCRdb kept only the in-frame ones, dropping some. The top ten hold 7.5% to 9% of the sample, which has approximately 500,000 clones, about 89% seen once. Material: peripheral blood. The receptors were gathered from a woman in her 50s with COVID-19, enrolled during active disease. CDR3s include the opening cysteine and the closing phenylalanine or tryptophan. D genes are given only for firm matches. Clone size is stated in some rows and not others, as once, few, many or a class when expanded.

j_call clone_size v_call d_call cdr3_aa cdr3_nt
TRBJ1-2 once TRBV6-1 . CASSEGQLYGYTF TGTGCCAGCAGTGAAGGACAGCTCTATGGCTACACCTTC
TRBJ2-7 . TRBV6-6 . CASSPNPGLSTSYEQYF TGTGCCAGCAGTCCTAACCCGGGACTTTCGACCTCCTACGAGCAGTACTTC
TRBJ2-3 . TRBV11-2 . CASSQRGTSTDTQYF TGTGCCAGCAGCCAACGAGGGACTTCCACAGATACGCAGTATTTT
TRBJ2-5 . TRBV2 . CASNTGQRIQETQYF TGTGCCAGCAACACGGGACAACGAATTCAAGAGACCCAGTACTTC
TRBJ2-1 . TRBV24-1 . CATSDPRGNEQFF TGTGCCACCAGTGACCCACGGGGTAATGAGCAGTTCTTC
TRBJ1-5 . TRBV4-1 . CASSQEGRQHF TGCGCCAGCAGCCAAGAGGGCCGCCAGCATTTT
TRBJ1-1 . TRBV2 . CASSEIGAENTEAFF TGTGCCAGCAGTGAAATAGGGGCGGAGAACACTGAAGCTTTCTTT
TRBJ1-1 . TRBV9 . CASSAGNRGTYTEAFF TGTGCCAGCAGCGCAGGAAACCGGGGAACATACACTGAAGCTTTCTTT
TRBJ2-7 . TRBV18 TRBD2 CASSTGTSGGAAYEQYF TGTGCCAGCTCGACCGGGACTAGCGGGGGGGCCGCCTACGAGCAGTACTTC
TRBJ2-2 . TRBV27 TRBD2 CASSLAAGGDTGELFF TGTGCCAGCAGTTTAGCAGCGGGGGGAGACACCGGGGAGCTGTTTTTT
TRBJ1-2 . TRBV28 TRBD1 CASSPPGTAARPYGYTF TGTGCCAGCAGTCCCCCCGGGACAGCGGCTCGACCCTATGGCTACACCTTC
TRBJ2-6 once TRBV7-9 TRBD1 CASSHGQGTPGANVLTF TGTGCCAGCAGCCACGGACAGGGTACCCCTGGGGCCAACGTCCTGACTTTC
TRBJ2-3 . TRBV9 TRBD2 CASSAWGGTDTQYF TGTGCCAGCAGCGCTTGGGGGGGAACAGATACGCAGTATTTT
TRBJ1-2 . TRBV5-1 . CASSPDPPGTHGYTF TGCGCCAGCAGCCCGGACCCCCCGGGGACACACGGCTACACCTTC
TRBJ2-7 . TRBV3-1/TRBV3-2 TRBD2 CASSQGLAGAFSEQYF TGTGCCAGCAGCCAGGGACTAGCGGGGGCCTTTTCCGAGCAGTACTTC
TRBJ2-7 once TRBV7-9 . CASSPERHSYEQYF TGTGCCAGCAGCCCGGAGCGGCATTCCTACGAGCAGTACTTC
TRBJ1-2 . TRBV28 . CASSFGGQIYGYTF TGTGCCAGCAGTTTCGGGGGGCAAATATATGGCTACACCTTC
TRBJ2-1 . TRBV6-5 TRBD2 CASTSAWGGTEQFF TGTGCCAGCACCTCCGCCTGGGGGGGGACTGAGCAGTTCTTC
TRBJ2-7 once TRBV21-1 . CASSPELVGGNEQYF TGTGCCAGCAGCCCCGAGCTCGTCGGAGGGAACGAGCAGTACTTC
TRBJ2-5 . TRBV27 . CASSLTLGFPETQYF TGTGCCAGCAGTTTGACTCTAGGATTCCCAGAGACCCAGTACTTC
TRBJ1-1 . TRBV6-1 TRBD1 CASSETGGDTEAFF TGTGCCAGCAGTGAAACAGGGGGGGACACTGAAGCTTTCTTT
TRBJ2-3 . TRBV18 TRBD2 CASSAGGTDTQYF TGTGCCAGCTCAGCGGGGGGCACAGATACGCAGTATTTT
TRBJ1-1 . TRBV29-1 . CSVEAPSGTEAFF TGCAGCGTTGAAGCTCCTTCGGGCACTGAAGCTTTCTTT
TRBJ2-1 once TRBV7-8 . CASSAPVHSARVGPQYNEQFF TGTGCCAGCAGCGCACCGGTTCACAGCGCACGTGTGGGGCCACAATACAATGAGCAGTTCTTC
TRBJ1-5 . TRBV6-1 TRBD1 CASSEARTGHQHF TGTGCCAGCAGTGAGGCTAGGACAGGCCACCAGCATTTT
TRBJ2-7 . TRBV7-6 . CASSSPAQRGGYEQYF TGTGCCAGCAGCTCACCCGCGCAAAGGGGCGGTTACGAGCAGTACTTC
TRBJ1-5 . TRBV10-3 TRBD1 CAISGGGKEPQHF TGTGCCATCAGTGGAGGGGGCAAGGAGCCCCAGCATTTT
TRBJ2-5 . TRBV10-1 . CASSETAKETQYF TGCGCCAGCAGTGAGACAGCTAAAGAGACCCAGTACTTC
TRBJ2-3 . TRBV10-1 TRBD2 CATWGSGGAKGTQYF TGCGCCACCTGGGGTAGCGGGGGGGCAAAGGGTACGCAGTATTTT
TRBJ2-2 . TRBV7-2 TRBD1 CASSPTGFITGELFF TGTGCCAGCAGCCCGACAGGGTTCATAACCGGGGAGCTGTTTTTT
TRBJ2-1 . TRBV7-9 TRBD1 CAGTPGQIKGEQFF TGCGCAGGGACGCCGGGACAGATAAAGGGTGAGCAGTTCTTC
TRBJ1-1 . TRBV7-9 . CASSLLVSGYTNTEAFF TGTGCCAGCAGCTTACTTGTGTCAGGGTATACGAACACTGAAGCTTTCTTT
TRBJ2-1 . TRBV4-2 TRBD2 CASSQEISYGGAREQFF TGTGCCAGCAGCCAAGAAATTAGCTACGGGGGGGCTCGTGAGCAGTTCTTC
TRBJ1-6 . TRBV4-1 . CASSQGGRASYNSPLHF TGCGCCAGCAGCCAAGGCGGCAGGGCATCCTATAATTCACCCCTCCACTTT
TRBJ2-1 . TRBV10-2 . CASSAPGVYYNEQFF TGCGCCAGCAGCGCCCCGGGGGTCTACTACAATGAGCAGTTCTTC
TRBJ2-1 once TRBV12-3/TRBV12-4 . CASSSFENNEQFF TGTGCCAGCAGTTCGTTTGAGAACAATGAGCAGTTCTTC
TRBJ1-1 . TRBV7-2 TRBD1 CASSFNRQGNTEAFF TGTGCCAGCAGCTTTAATAGACAGGGCAACACTGAAGCTTTCTTT
TRBJ2-2 . TRBV10-3 TRBD2 CAISDDVRAGSLYRSNTGELFF TGTGCCATCAGTGATGACGTTCGAGCGGGGAGTTTATACCGCTCGAACACCGGGGAGCTGTTTTTT
TRBJ2-1 . TRBV6-2/TRBV6-3 TRBD2 CASSYSPLAGIYNEQFF TGTGCCAGCAGTTACTCACCACTAGCGGGTATATACAATGAGCAGTTCTTC
TRBJ2-2 . TRBV19 . CASTQNDRNTGELFF TGTGCCAGTACCCAAAACGACAGGAACACCGGGGAGCTGTTTTTT
TRBJ1-2 . TRBV6-1 . CASSEGGGYGYTF TGTGCCAGCAGTGAAGGGGGCGGCTATGGCTACACCTTC
TRBJ2-3 . TRBV4-2 TRBD2 CASSQGGGGADTQYF TGTGCCAGCAGCCAAGGGGGCGGGGGGGCAGATACGCAGTATTTT
TRBJ2-6 . TRBV10-2 TRBD1 CASPNQDRSRRDGSLSGANVLTF TGCGCCAGCCCAAACCAGGACAGGTCAAGAAGGGATGGTTCGCTATCTGGGGCCAACGTCCTGACTTTC